These T cell receptor beta chains were read from a single sample in a study of shared clonotypes between healthy human individuals. Here immunoSEQ multiplex PCR was the method, and the copy in TCRdb shows in-frame clones only, minus some. The data contain some 2,000,000 clones, 85% to 95% of them singletons. Material for sequencing was naive CD4+ T cells sorted from blood. These receptors came from a young man in good health. CDR3s include the opening cysteine and the closing phenylalanine or tryptophan. The D gene is left open where the match is weak. Size is omitted from some rows. Given values are once, few, many or a class for expanded clones.

>TRBV30|.|.|TRBJ1-4
CAWSQGKATNEKLFF
TGTGCCTGGAGTCAGGGGAAAGCAACTAATGAAAAACTGTTTTTT
>TRBV7-6|.|.|TRBJ2-7
CASSLGGSLGEQYF
TGTGCCAGCAGCTTAGGGGGGAGTCTGGGAGAGCAGTACTTC
>TRBV27|.|.|TRBJ1-6
CASGLGGQNAPLHF
TGTGCCAGCGGCTTGGGGGGACAAAACGCACCCCTCCACTTT
>TRBV18|.|.|TRBJ1-5
CASSPYRDQPQHF
TGTGCCAGCTCACCATACAGGGATCAGCCCCAGCATTTT
>TRBV5-4|TRBD1|.|TRBJ1-2
CASSSGGWNYGYTF
TGTGCCAGCAGCTCAGGGGGTTGGAACTATGGCTACACCTTC
>TRBV28|.|.|TRBJ2-7
CASTFGEAYEQYF
TGTGCCAGCACGTTCGGGGAAGCCTACGAGCAGTACTTC
>TRBV5-1|TRBD1|.|TRBJ2-6
CASSPAGTGAGANVLTF
TGCGCCAGCAGCCCGGCCGGGACAGGGGCTGGGGCCAACGTCCTGACTTTC
>TRBV30|.|.|TRBJ1-1
CAWTNTVGAEAFF
TGTGCCTGGACAAACACCGTAGGGGCTGAAGCTTTCTTT
>TRBV29-1|TRBD1|.|TRBJ1-1
CSVFRGDTEAFF
TGCAGCGTCTTCAGGGGGGACACTGAAGCTTTCTTT
>TRBV11-2|.|.|TRBJ1-2
CASSLDGRYYGYTF
TGTGCCAGCAGCTTAGATGGCAGGTACTATGGCTACACCTTC
>TRBV7-9|TRBD1|.|TRBJ1-2
CASSLWGTDYGYTF
TGTGCCAGCAGCTTATGGGGGACAGACTATGGCTACACCTTC
>TRBV10-2|.|.|TRBJ1-5
CASSDELVNQPQHF
TGCGCCAGCAGTGATGAGCTAGTCAATCAGCCCCAGCATTTT
>TRBV5-1|TRBD1|few|TRBJ1-6
CASSLDRGYNSPLHF
TGCGCCAGCAGCTTGGACAGGGGTTATAATTCACCCCTCCACTTT
>TRBV5-8|.|once|TRBJ2-5
CASSWQGIPPETQYF
TGTGCCAGCAGCTGGCAGGGGATCCCACCAGAGACCCAGTACTTC
>TRBV10-3|.|.|TRBJ2-3
CAISEEVDTQYF
TGTGCCATCAGTGAGGAGGTTGATACGCAGTATTTT
>TRBV11-2|TRBD1|.|TRBJ2-7
CASSLATGAYEQYF
TGTGCCAGCAGCTTAGCGACAGGGGCCTACGAGCAGTACTTC
>TRBV4-1|TRBD2|.|TRBJ2-7
CASSQVGGTYEQYF
TGCGCCAGCAGCCAAGTCGGGGGGACCTACGAGCAGTACTTC
>TRBV5-1|TRBD1|.|TRBJ2-7
CASSLGPLDRSSYEQYF
TGCGCCAGCAGCTTGGGACCTTTGGACAGGAGCTCCTACGAGCAGTACTTC
>TRBV6-1|.|.|TRBJ1-5
CASQVNQPQHF
TGTGCCAGCCAAGTTAATCAGCCCCAGCATTTT
>TRBV2|.|.|TRBJ2-3
CASMEEAVTQYF
TGTGCCAGCATGGAGGAAGCCGTCACGCAGTATTTT
>TRBV28|.|.|TRBJ2-7
CASSVSRFEQYF
TGTGCCAGCAGTGTCTCTAGGTTCGAGCAGTACTTC
>TRBV6-6|.|.|TRBJ2-7
CASSTGIYEQYF
TGTGCCAGCAGTACGGGGATCTACGAGCAGTACTTC
>TRBV6-1|.|.|TRBJ2-1
CASSPSAYNEQFF
TGTGCCAGCAGCCCAAGCGCATACAATGAGCAGTTCTTC
>TRBV18|TRBD1|.|TRBJ1-3
CASSSETGGGNTIYF
TGTGCCAGCTCATCCGAGACAGGGGGCGGAAACACCATATATTTT
>TRBV28|.|.|TRBJ2-5
CASSFFRSAQETQYF
TGTGCCAGCAGTTTCTTCAGGAGTGCGCAAGAGACCCAGTACTTC
>TRBV7-6|.|.|TRBJ2-2
CASSPLRVTGELFF
TGTGCCAGCAGCCCACTCCGAGTCACCGGGGAGCTGTTTTTT
>TRBV7-2|.|.|TRBJ1-5
CASSAPRGAWDSNQPQHF
TGTGCCAGCAGCGCGCCACGGGGGGCTTGGGATAGCAATCAGCCCCAGCATTTT
>TRBV6-4|.|.|TRBJ1-2
CASSDSMGASARGYTF
TGTGCCAGCAGTGACTCGATGGGGGCCTCGGCGAGGGGCTACACCTTC
>TRBV10-3|.|.|TRBJ2-6
CAISDLSGANVLTF
TGTGCCATCTCTGACCTCTCTGGGGCCAACGTCCTGACTTTC
>TRBV9|.|.|TRBJ2-6
CASSIHPTAVLSSGANVLTF
TGTGCCAGCAGCATTCACCCAACGGCAGTCCTCTCCTCTGGGGCCAACGTCCTGACTTTC
>TRBV5-1|TRBD1|.|TRBJ1-6
CASSRDRENSPLHF
TGCGCCAGCAGCCGGGACAGGGAGAATTCACCCCTCCACTTT
>TRBV6-1|TRBD1|.|TRBJ1-2
CASRAGTGGDYGYTF
TGTGCCAGCAGGGCGGGGACAGGGGGGGACTATGGCTACACCTTC